The next 7 T cell receptor beta chains were all read from a single sample in a study of OX40 agonist ivuxolimab in advanced cancers. This table comes from immunoSEQ multiplex PCR, and its TCRdb copy is limited to in-frame clones, with some not included. The table records around 60,000 clones, 77% of them present only once. The starting material was CD4+ or CD8+ T cells sorted from blood, obtained in a trial of the OX40 agonist ivuxolimab. These receptors all stem from an adult with an advanced solid tumor such as melanoma, head and neck, liver or kidney cancer.

This chain joins TRBV28 and TRBJ1-3; D not certain. From germline, CDR1 is MDHEN and CDR2 SYDVKM. The CDR3 totals 16 residues. Trimming removed 5 bases at V and 0 bases at J, with 14 bases between. The DNA for the CDR3 is TGTGCCAGCAGTCGGGGTGGCAGAAGCTCTGGAAACACCATATATTTT. Its translation is CASSRGGRSSGNTIYF.

The chain recombines TRBV5-1 with TRBJ2-6; D gene unclear. This CDR3 contains 14 residues. CDR1 and CDR2 (germline): SGHRS, YFSETQ. Trimming removed 3 bases at V and 2 bases at J, with 6 bases between. CDR3 sequence reads: CASSSQAGANVLTF. For the CDR3, the DNA is TGCGCCAGCAGCTCCCAAGCTGGGGCCAACGTCCTGACTTTC.

The chain carries TRBV7-2 and TRBJ2-1, with D tentatively TRBD1 or TRBD2 (5 bases each). CDR3 length equals 16 residues. Trimming removed 5 bases at V and 4 bases at J, with 18 bases between. CDR1 is SGHTA and CDR2 is FQGNSA in the germline V gene. CDR3 coding DNA: TGTGCCAGCAGCCCCTCCCGGGACCCGGGGTACAATGAGCAGTTCTTC. This gives the protein CASSPSRDPGYNEQFF.

The chain employs TRBV10-3 and TRBJ1-2; a possible D gene is TRBD1 (6 bases). The CDR3 runs 15 residues. V was shortened by 0 bases and J by 6 bases, with 14 bases between the two germline ends. CDR1 is ENHRY and CDR2 is SYGVKD in the germline V gene. The CDR3 sequence is CAISESGAGGNGYTF. In DNA form, the CDR3 reads TGTGCCATCAGTGAGTCAGGGGCCGGGGGCAATGGCTACACCTTC.

This chain joins TRBV28 and TRBJ1-5; D remains ambiguous. The CDR3 is 13 residues long. CDR1 is MDHEN, CDR2 SYDVKM, per germline. V lost 5 bases and J 3 bases, leaving 8 bases between the germline ends. This CDR3 reads CASSVSNNQPQHF. For the CDR3, the DNA is TGTGCCAGCAGTGTCAGCAACAATCAGCCCCAGCATTTT.

The chain couples TRBV28 to TRBJ2-5; TRBD1 matches 9 bases. This CDR3 is 15 amino acids long. Germline V gene sequence: CDR1 MDHEN, CDR2 SYDVKM. Trimming took 4 bases from V and 2 from J; bases not matched to a gene: 5. This CDR3 reads CASSYGGTGQETQYF. The CDR3 nucleotides read TGTGCCAGCAGTTACGGGGGGACAGGGCAAGAGACCCAGTACTTC. The whole variable domain, filled in from reference TRBV28 and TRBJ2-5, reads DVKVTQSSRYLVKRTGEKVFLECVQDMDHENMFWYRQDPGLGLRLIYFSYDVKMKEKGDIPEGYSVSREKKERFSLILESASTNQTSMYLCASSYGGTGQETQYFGPGTRLLVL.

The chain employs TRBV6-6 and TRBJ2-1; TRBD2 agrees at 11 bases. This CDR3 region has 15 residues. The germline V gene encodes CDR1 MNHNY and CDR2 SVGAGI (reference sequence). The J segment lost 8 bases and the V segment lost 0 bases, leaving 3 bases of the junction unmatched. CDR3 bases: TGTGCCAGCAGTTACTCCCTAGCGGGAGGCCATGAGCAGTTCTTC. This translates into CASSYSLAGGHEQFF.